The 31 T cell receptor beta chains listed next were all sequenced from one sample in a study of follicular helper T cells after annual influenza vaccination (TCRdb year 2017). In the paper's terms, the time point label means: 2015-2016 season, pre-vaccination. Receptors were amplified or captured by the immunoSEQ multiplex PCR assay. Not all clones reach the TCRdb copy of this immuneACCESS table, which keeps in-frame sequences only. Checked studies attribute under half of the gap to unresolved V genes and leave the rest unexplained. This sample lists about 9,300 clones; roughly 90% were detected once. The ten largest clones capture 0.4% to 0.55% of the sample. Sample: CXCR5+ CD38- circulating T follicular helper cells from blood, taken on the day of influenza vaccination. The cell subset or site tag for this specimen amounts to: circulating Tfh, non-naive CD4+CXCR5+PD-1+ (ICOS+CD38+ or ICOS-CD38-). These receptors all stem from an adult who received the influenza vaccine.

The chain recombines TRBV6-9 with TRBJ2-5; no clear D. V lost 9 bases, J lost 5 bases, and 4 bases lay in between. This CDR3 spans 9 amino acids. CDR1 and CDR2 (germline): MNHGY, SVAAGI. CDR3 DNA sequence: TGTGCCAGGGGGGAGACCCAGTACTTC. Amino acid sequence: CARGETQYF.

The J gene is TRBJ2-2, the V gene TRBV5-1; TRBD2 agrees at 9 bases. The CDR3 extends over 17 amino acids. The V gene's germline CDR1 is SGHRS and CDR2 YFSETQ. Trimming took 0 bases from V and 7 from J; bases not matched to a gene: 10. The CDR3 DNA sequence: TGCGCCAGCAGCTTGGACGCGGGGGGGCCCCTCGGCGGGGAGCTGTTTTTT. Translated: CASSLDAGGPLGGELFF.

The genes are TRBV18 and TRBJ2-7; TRBD1 is a possible D gene (5 bases). The V end was cut by 3 bases, the J end by 6 bases, with 18 bases between. This CDR3 comprises 15 residues. CDR1 KGHSH and CDR2 LQKENI come from the germline V gene. The CDR3 reads CASSPIRGSPVEQYF. The CDR3 DNA reads as TGTGCCAGCTCACCCATAAGGGGCTCTCCTGTCGAGCAGTACTTC.

This clone was detected only a few times. The rearrangement uses TRBV5-1 and TRBJ1-1; D remains ambiguous. The V and J ends lost 4 bases and 1 base respectively, with 5 bases between them. There are 12 residues in the CDR3. Germline V lookup: CDR1 SGHRS, CDR2 YFSETQ. The CDR3 DNA sequence: TGCGCCAGCAGCGAGCCGAACACTGAAGCTTTCTTT. Residues: CASSEPNTEAFF.

CDR3 sequence: CASSPGGSNEKLFF. In DNA form, the CDR3 reads TGTGCCAGCAGCCCAGGGGGTTCAAATGAAAAACTGTTTTTT. The chain is built from TRBV7-2 and TRBJ1-4, with 7 bases matching TRBD1. This CDR3 has 14 residues. V gave up 5 bases and J gave up 5 bases; unmatched junction bases: 5. Germline V gene lookup returns CDR1 SGHTA and CDR2 FQGNSA.

DNA for the CDR3: TGTGCCAGCAGTATGGAGGTCAAAAACATTCAGTACTTC. Its translation is CASSMEVKNIQYF. J is TRBJ2-4 and V is TRBV2; D is perhaps TRBD2 (5 bases). Germline CDR1 is SNHLY and CDR2 is FYNNEI. Trimming shortened V by 5 bases and J by 3 bases, and 8 bases separated the two germline ends. The CDR3 loop spans 13 amino acids.

DNA for the CDR3: TGTGCCAGCATACAACAGGGATTTTTTTCTAATGAGCAGTTCTTC. Encoded protein: CASIQQGFFSNEQFF. The rearrangement joins TRBV5-5 to TRBJ2-1; D possibly corresponds to TRBD1 (6 bases). Trimming pared 6 bases from V and 7 bases from J, leaving 20 bases between. Germline assignment: CDR1 SGHKS and CDR2 YYEKEE (reference sequence). This CDR3 is built from 15 residues.

This clone was seen once. This rearrangement joins TRBV12-2 to TRBJ2-1; the D call TRBD1 from the table was never checked on the DNA. TRBV12-2 is assigned pseudogene status. The CDR3 is made up of 16 amino acids. CDR3 nucleotides: TGTGCAAGTCGCCCCGGGGGGGGACAGGGGGCAATTGAGCAGTTCTTC. Protein product: CASRPGGGQGAIEQFF.

The CDR3 DNA is TGTGCCAGTAGTATGAGGGGTCTCGACGAAAAACTGTTTTTT. This gives the protein CASSMRGLDEKLFF. The rearrangement links TRBV19 to TRBJ1-4; tentative D call: TRBD1 (5 bases). Germline V gene data show CDR1 as LNHDA and CDR2 as SQIVND (reference sequence). V lost 3 bases, J lost 8 bases, and 13 bases lay in between. This CDR3 contains 14 residues.

This chain connects TRBV7-6 to TRBJ1-3; no definite D call. CDR1 and CDR2 (germline): SGHVS, FNYEAQ. The CDR3 loop spans 15 amino acids. The V end lost 3 bases, the J end lost 2 bases, and 11 bases lay between the germline ends. CDR3 residues: CASSLSGSAGNTIYF. CDR3 coding DNA: TGTGCCAGCAGCTTGTCGGGGTCGGCTGGAAACACCATATATTTT.

The J gene is TRBJ2-3, the V gene TRBV2; 7 bases line up with TRBD2. Germline CDR1 and CDR2: SNHLY and FYNNEI. V was pared by 5 bases and J by 4 bases, with 6 bases of the junction left unmatched. The CDR3 is made up of 14 amino acids. The CDR3 DNA is TGTGCCAGCAGTTTTGGACTAGAGGCAGATACGCAGTATTTT. Translated: CASSFGLEADTQYF.

The rearrangement links TRBV6-5 to TRBJ1-1; maybe TRBD1 (6 bases). Germline V CDR1 and CDR2: MNHEY, SVGAGI. CDR3 length: 14 residues. Trimming pared 2 bases from V and 3 bases from J, leaving 10 bases between. Written as DNA, the CDR3 is TGTGCCAGCAGTTACCAACAGGGAGACACTGAAGCTTTCTTT. It translates to CASSYQQGDTEAFF.

This chain connects TRBV7-9 to TRBJ2-3; 12 nucleotides match TRBD1. Per the germline V gene, CDR1 is SEHNR and CDR2 is FQNEAQ (reference sequence). The CDR3 is 13 amino acids. J gave up 7 bases and V 7 bases, and 3 bases lay outside the gene matches. CDR3 amino acids: CASKGQGANTQYF. DNA of the CDR3: TGTGCCAGCAAGGGACAGGGGGCAAATACGCAGTATTTT.

This chain uses TRBV10-2 with TRBJ2-1; TRBD1 agrees at 9 bases. The CDR3 covers 13 residues. Germline lookup yields CDR1 WSHSY and CDR2 SAAADI. V dropped 8 bases and J dropped 6; count of bases not matched to a gene: 5. DNA for the CDR3: TGCGCCAGCCGTCGGGGACAGGGCAATGAGCAGTTCTTC. It codes for CASRRGQGNEQFF.

The J gene is TRBJ1-2, the V gene TRBV7-2; 9 nucleotides align to TRBD1. Germline lookup yields CDR1 SGHTA and CDR2 FQGNSA. With 8 bases clipped from V and 2 bases from J, the junction kept 6 bases outside the gene matches. The CDR3 has 14 amino acids. The CDR3 DNA sequence: TGTGCCAGCGGCAAAGGGACAGGGAACTATGGCTACACCTTC. This encodes CASGKGTGNYGYTF.

CDR3 sequence (DNA): TGTGCCAGCAGAGAAACAGGGGGCAGGAGCTACACCTTC. Translating gives CASRETGGRSYTF. The chain joins TRBV6-1 to TRBJ1-2; 9 bases fit TRBD1. The J segment lost 9 bases and the V segment lost 6 bases, leaving 8 bases of the junction unmatched. Germline-derived CDR1 and CDR2 are MNHNS and SASEGT. The CDR3 consists of 13 residues.

V and J are TRBV20-1 and TRBJ2-3, with D perhaps TRBD1 or TRBD2 (5 bases each). V was shortened by 1 base and J by 6 bases, with 5 bases between the two germline ends. The CDR3 spans 11 residues. Germline V gene sequence: CDR1 DFQATT, CDR2 SNEGSKA (reference sequence). The CDR3 DNA reads as TGCAGTGCTAGAGGGGACGATACGCAGTATTTT. This translates into CSARGDDTQYF.

There are a few counts of this clone. V gene TRBV5-4 combines with J gene TRBJ1-1; D not certain. With 2 bases removed from V and 4 bases from J, the gap between germline ends came to 12 bases. Germline CDR1 reads SGHNT; CDR2 reads YYREEE (reference sequence). The length of the CDR3 is 14 residues. The CDR3 coding sequence is TGTGCCAGCAGCTTCGCTATGAAGGCCACTGAAGCTTTCTTT. This gives the protein CASSFAMKATEAFF.

This clone was seen only once. The chain is built from TRBV11-3 and TRBJ2-6; possibly TRBD2 for D (6 bases). This CDR3 has 14 residues. The germline V and J ends were trimmed by 8 bases and 2 bases, with 10 bases remaining between them. Germline V gene lookup returns CDR1 SGHNT and CDR2 YENEEA. CDR3 sequence: CASARGTGANVLTF. As DNA, the CDR3 is TGTGCCAGCGCCCGGGGGACTGGGGCCAACGTCCTGACTTTC.

The gene calls are TRBV6-5 and TRBJ1-6; TRBD1 agrees at 7 bases. V was pared by 0 bases and J by 10 bases, with 6 bases of the junction left unmatched. CDR3 length: 15 residues. Germline V CDR1 and CDR2: MNHEY, SVGAGI. CDR3 bases: TGTGCCAGCAGTTACTCGAGACAGGGTGAATCACCCCTCCACTTT. Encoded protein: CASSYSRQGESPLHF.

The V call is TRBV21-1, the J call TRBJ2-7; TRBD2, the table's D call, lacks a check against the DNA. TRBV21-1 is designated a pseudogene. This CDR3 comprises 23 residues. This CDR3 reads CASSTADDQTRAPKRATGYEQYF. In DNA, the CDR3 is TGTGCCAGCAGCACCGCGGACGACCAAACAAGAGCCCCTAAGAGGGCTACGGGCTACGAGCAGTACTTC.

The chain employs TRBV19 and TRBJ1-1; 10 nucleotides match TRBD1. Germline-derived CDR1 and CDR2 are LNHDA and SQIVND (reference sequence). The CDR3 loop spans 14 amino acids. V was pared by 6 bases and J by 3 bases, with 4 bases of the junction left unmatched. The CDR3 reads CASRTGGRDTEAFF. The CDR3, as DNA: TGTGCCAGTAGGACAGGGGGCCGTGACACTGAAGCTTTCTTT.

The V and J genes are TRBV18 and TRBJ1-2; D is uncertain. V was shortened by 1 base and J by 0 bases, with 9 bases between the two germline ends. CDR3 length: 15 amino acids. Germline V gene data show CDR1 as KGHSH and CDR2 as LQKENI. CDR3 in DNA: TGTGCCAGCTCACCACGGGCAGTAGCTAACTATGGCTACACCTTC. Its protein is CASSPRAVANYGYTF.

The chain employs TRBV19 and TRBJ2-5, with 9 bases fitting TRBD2. V shed 8 bases and J 5 bases; nucleotides not matched to a gene: 9. The length of the CDR3 is 14 residues. Germline assignment: CDR1 LNHDA and CDR2 SQIVND (reference sequence). Written as DNA, the CDR3 is TGTGCCAGTTCTGCGGCGGGAGGGGGGGAGACCCAGTACTTC. The encoded protein is CASSAAGGGETQYF.

The chain employs TRBV12-1 and TRBJ2-3; the D call TRBD1 from the table was never checked on the DNA. TRBV12-1 counts as a pseudogene. The CDR3 spans 13 residues. The CDR3 DNA is TGTGCCAGCAGCTTTGAAGGGGAAGATACGCAGTATTTT. This codes for CASSFEGEDTQYF.

J is TRBJ2-3 and V is TRBV10-3; D not resolved. Per the germline V gene, CDR1 is ENHRY and CDR2 is SYGVKD. The V gene lost 4 bases and the J gene lost 3 bases, with 8 bases spanning the gap. The CDR3 is 13 residues long. CDR3 DNA sequence: TGTGCCATCAGTGTTTCAGGTACAGATACGCAGTATTTT. It codes for CAISVSGTDTQYF.

This chain joins TRBV6-5 and TRBJ1-1, with 7 nucleotides matching TRBD1. The CDR3 is 15 residues long. The germline V gene has CDR1 MNHEY and CDR2 SVGAGI. After removal of 4 bases from V and 6 bases from J, the junction contained 11 bases not matched to a gene. The CDR3: CASSFYRGGVSEAFF. The CDR3 DNA is TGTGCCAGCAGTTTTTACAGGGGTGGGGTCTCTGAAGCTTTCTTT.

The chain carries TRBV6-4 and TRBJ1-2; the match to TRBD1 covers 7 bases. The germline CDR1 and CDR2 sequences are MRHNA and SNTAGT. The J segment lost 9 bases and the V segment lost 3 bases, leaving 7 bases of the junction unmatched. This CDR3 has 13 residues. The CDR3 loop is CASSEGQEGRYTF. CDR3 in DNA: TGTGCCAGCAGTGAAGGACAGGAGGGACGCTACACCTTC.

The J gene is TRBJ2-2, the V gene TRBV6-4; possible D gene TRBD2, 5 bases. This CDR3 contains 14 residues. Looked up from germline, CDR1 is MRHNA and CDR2 is SNTAGT. The V end lost 0 bases, the J end lost 8 bases, and 10 bases lay between the germline ends. The CDR3 nucleotides are TGTGCCAGCAGTGACTCGAACGGGGTAGGGGAGCTGTTTTTT. Residues: CASSDSNGVGELFF.

V and J are TRBV7-9 and TRBJ2-1; perhaps TRBD1 as D (6 bases). Germline loops: CDR1 SEHNR, CDR2 FQNEAQ (reference sequence). Trimming took 10 bases from V and 5 from J, leaving 12 bases between them. This CDR3 contains 12 residues. The CDR3 region has the DNA TGTGCCACAGGGGAGACCAACAATGAGCAGTTCTTC. Its protein product is CATGETNNEQFF.

This chain joins TRBV25-1 and TRBJ1-5; possible D gene TRBD1, 5 bases. This CDR3 is 13 amino acids long. Per germline, CDR1 MGHDK and CDR2 SYGVNS. V lost 3 bases and J 7 bases, leaving 10 bases between the germline ends. The CDR3 DNA sequence: TGTGCCAGCAGTGAGGGGGGGGGACAGCCCCAGCATTTT. This translates into CASSEGGGQPQHF.